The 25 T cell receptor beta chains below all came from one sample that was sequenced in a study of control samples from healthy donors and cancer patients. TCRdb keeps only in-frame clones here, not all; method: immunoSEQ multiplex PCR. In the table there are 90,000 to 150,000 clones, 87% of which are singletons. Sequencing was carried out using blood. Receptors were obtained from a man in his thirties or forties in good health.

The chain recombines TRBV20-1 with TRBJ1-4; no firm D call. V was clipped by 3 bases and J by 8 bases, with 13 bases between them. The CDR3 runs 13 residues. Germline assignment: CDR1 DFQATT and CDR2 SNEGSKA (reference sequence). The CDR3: CSASEAVVEKLFF. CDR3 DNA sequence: TGCAGTGCTAGTGAGGCAGTAGTGGAAAAACTGTTTTTT.

This CDR3 is CASSPDTGELFF. In DNA, the CDR3 is TGTGCCAGCTCACCAGACACCGGGGAGCTGTTTTTT. The chain joins TRBV18 to TRBJ2-2; D remains ambiguous. V lost 2 bases, J lost 3 bases, and 1 base lay in between. Germline lookup yields CDR1 KGHSH and CDR2 LQKENI. This CDR3 comprises 12 residues.

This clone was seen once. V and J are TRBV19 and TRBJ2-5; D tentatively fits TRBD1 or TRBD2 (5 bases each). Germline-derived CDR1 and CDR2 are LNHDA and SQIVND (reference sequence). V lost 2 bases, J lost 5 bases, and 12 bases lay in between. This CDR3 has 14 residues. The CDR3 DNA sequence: TGTGCCAGTAGTATATCTGGGACCAGGGAGACCCAGTACTTC. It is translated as CASSISGTRETQYF.

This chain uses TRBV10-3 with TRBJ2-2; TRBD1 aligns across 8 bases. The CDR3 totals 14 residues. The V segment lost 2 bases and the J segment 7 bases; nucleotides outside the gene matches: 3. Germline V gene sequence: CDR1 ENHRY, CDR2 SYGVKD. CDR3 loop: CAISEQGANGELFF. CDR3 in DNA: TGTGCCATCAGTGAGCAGGGGGCGAACGGGGAGCTGTTTTTT.

The CDR3 is CAISGTQTGMNTEAFF. In DNA form, the CDR3 reads TGTGCCATCAGTGGCACTCAGACAGGGATGAACACTGAAGCTTTCTTT. The chain couples TRBV10-3 to TRBJ1-1, with TRBD1 matching over 7 bases. This CDR3 region has 16 residues. CDR1 and CDR2 from the germline V gene are ENHRY and SYGVKD. The V gene end was trimmed by 4 bases and the J gene end by 0 bases; junction bases not matched to a gene: 8.

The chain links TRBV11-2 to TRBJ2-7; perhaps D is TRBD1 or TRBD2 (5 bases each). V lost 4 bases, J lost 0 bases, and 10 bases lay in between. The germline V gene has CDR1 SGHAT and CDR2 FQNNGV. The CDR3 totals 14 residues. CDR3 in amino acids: CASSSGTGSYEQYF. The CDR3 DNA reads TGTGCCAGCAGCTCCGGGACGGGCTCCTACGAGCAGTACTTC. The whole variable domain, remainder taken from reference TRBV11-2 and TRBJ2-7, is EAGVAQSPRYKIIEKRQSVAFWCNPISGHATLYWYQQILGQGPKLLIQFQNNGVVDDSQLPKDRFSAERLKGVDSTLKIQPAKLEDSAVYLCASSSGTGSYEQYFGPGTRLTVT.

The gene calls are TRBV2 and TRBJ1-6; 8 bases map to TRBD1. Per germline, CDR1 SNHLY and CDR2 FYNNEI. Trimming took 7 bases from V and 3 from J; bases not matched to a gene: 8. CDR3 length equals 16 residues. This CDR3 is CASTNDRGSYNSPLHF. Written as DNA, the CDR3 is TGTGCCAGCACTAACGACAGGGGCAGCTATAATTCACCCCTCCACTTT.

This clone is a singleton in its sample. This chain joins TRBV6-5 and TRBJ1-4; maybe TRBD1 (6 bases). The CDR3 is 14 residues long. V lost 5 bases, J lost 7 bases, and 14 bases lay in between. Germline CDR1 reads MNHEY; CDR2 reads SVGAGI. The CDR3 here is CASSRLGGAEKLFF. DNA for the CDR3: TGTGCCAGCAGTAGACTGGGGGGGGCTGAAAAACTGTTTTTT.

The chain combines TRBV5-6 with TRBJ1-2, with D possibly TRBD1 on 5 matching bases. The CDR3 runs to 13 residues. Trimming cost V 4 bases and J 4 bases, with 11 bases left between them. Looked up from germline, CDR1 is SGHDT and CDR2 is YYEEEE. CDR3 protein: CASSMGRSYGYTF. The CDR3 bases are TGTGCCAGCAGCATGGGACGCTCCTATGGCTACACCTTC. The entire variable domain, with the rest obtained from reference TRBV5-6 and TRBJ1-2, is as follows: DAGVTQSPTHLIKTRGQQVTLRCSPKSGHDTVSWYQQALGQGPQFIFQYYEEEERQRGNFPDRFSGHQFPNYSSELNVNALLLGDSALYLCASSMGRSYGYTFGSGTRLTVV.

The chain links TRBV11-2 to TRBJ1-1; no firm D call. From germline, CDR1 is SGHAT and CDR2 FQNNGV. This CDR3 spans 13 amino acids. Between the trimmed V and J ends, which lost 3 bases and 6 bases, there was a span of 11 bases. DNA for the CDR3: TGTGCCAGCAGCTTGGGGAGGGTTGCTGAAGCTTTCTTT. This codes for CASSLGRVAEAFF. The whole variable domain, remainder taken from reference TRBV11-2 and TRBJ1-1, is EAGVAQSPRYKIIEKRQSVAFWCNPISGHATLYWYQQILGQGPKLLIQFQNNGVVDDSQLPKDRFSAERLKGVDSTLKIQPAKLEDSAVYLCASSLGRVAEAFFGQGTRLTVV.

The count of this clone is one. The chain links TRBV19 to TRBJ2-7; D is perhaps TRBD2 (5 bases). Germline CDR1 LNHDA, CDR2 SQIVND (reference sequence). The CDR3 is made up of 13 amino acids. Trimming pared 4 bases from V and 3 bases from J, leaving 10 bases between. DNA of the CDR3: TGTGCCAGTAGTACAAGTGCGGGCTACGAGCAGTACGTC. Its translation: CASSTSAGYEQYV.

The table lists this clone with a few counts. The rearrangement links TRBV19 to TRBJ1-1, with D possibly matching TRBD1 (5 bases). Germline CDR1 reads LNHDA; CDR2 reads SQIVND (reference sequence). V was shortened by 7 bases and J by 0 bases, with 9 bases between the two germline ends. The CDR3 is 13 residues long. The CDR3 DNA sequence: TGTGCCAGTATACACAGGATGAACACTGAAGCTTTCTTT. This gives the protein CASIHRMNTEAFF.

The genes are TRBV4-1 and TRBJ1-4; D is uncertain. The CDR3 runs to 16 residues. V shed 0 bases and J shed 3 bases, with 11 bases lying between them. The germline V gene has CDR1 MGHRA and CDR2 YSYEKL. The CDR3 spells CASSQEARHSNEKLFF. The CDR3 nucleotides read TGCGCCAGCAGCCAAGAGGCGAGACACTCTAATGAAAAACTGTTTTTT.

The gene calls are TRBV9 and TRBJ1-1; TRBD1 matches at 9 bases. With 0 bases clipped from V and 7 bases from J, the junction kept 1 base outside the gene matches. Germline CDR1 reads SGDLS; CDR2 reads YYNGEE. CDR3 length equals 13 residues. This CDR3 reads CASSVGGQGEAFF. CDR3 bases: TGTGCCAGCAGCGTAGGGGGACAGGGTGAAGCTTTCTTT.

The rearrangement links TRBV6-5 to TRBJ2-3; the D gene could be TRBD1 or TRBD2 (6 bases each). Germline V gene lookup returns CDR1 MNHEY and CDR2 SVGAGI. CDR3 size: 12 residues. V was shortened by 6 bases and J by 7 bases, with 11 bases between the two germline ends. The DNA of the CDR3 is TGTGCCAGCAGCAGAGGGGGGAATACGCAGTATTTT. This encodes CASSRGGNTQYF.

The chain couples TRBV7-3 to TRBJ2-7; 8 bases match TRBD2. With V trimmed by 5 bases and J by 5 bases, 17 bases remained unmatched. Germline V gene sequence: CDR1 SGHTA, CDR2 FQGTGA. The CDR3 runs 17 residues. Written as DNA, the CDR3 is TGTGCCAGCAGCCCTACGGGAGCGGGGGAAGGGTCCCACGAGCAGTACTTC. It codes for CASSPTGAGEGSHEQYF.

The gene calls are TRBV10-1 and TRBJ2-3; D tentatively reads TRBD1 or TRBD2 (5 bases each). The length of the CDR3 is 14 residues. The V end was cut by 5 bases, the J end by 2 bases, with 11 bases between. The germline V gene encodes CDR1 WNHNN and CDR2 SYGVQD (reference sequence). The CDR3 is CASSNRRNTDTQYF. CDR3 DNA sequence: TGCGCCAGCAGTAACAGGAGGAACACAGATACGCAGTATTTT.

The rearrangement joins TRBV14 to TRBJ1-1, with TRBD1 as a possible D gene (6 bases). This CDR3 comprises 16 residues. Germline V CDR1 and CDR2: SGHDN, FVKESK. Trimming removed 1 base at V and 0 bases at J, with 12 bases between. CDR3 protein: CASSQAPTGMNTEAFF. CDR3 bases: TGTGCCAGCAGCCAAGCCCCGACAGGAATGAACACTGAAGCTTTCTTT.

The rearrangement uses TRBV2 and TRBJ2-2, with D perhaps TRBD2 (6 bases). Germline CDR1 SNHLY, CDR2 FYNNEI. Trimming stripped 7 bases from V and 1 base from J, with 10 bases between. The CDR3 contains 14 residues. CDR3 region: CASKGRGNTGELFF. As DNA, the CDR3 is TGTGCCAGCAAGGGGCGGGGGAACACCGGGGAGCTGTTTTTT.

As DNA, the CDR3 is TGTGCCAGCATGCAGGGATCCGCTGGAAACACCATATATTTT. Its protein product is CASMQGSAGNTIYF. The gene calls are TRBV3-1 (or the pseudogene TRBV3-2) and TRBJ1-3; possible D gene TRBD1, 5 bases. The CDR3 covers 14 residues. Trimming removed 7 bases from V and 2 bases from J, with 12 bases in between. The V gene's germline CDR1 is LGHDT and CDR2 YNNKEL (reference sequence).

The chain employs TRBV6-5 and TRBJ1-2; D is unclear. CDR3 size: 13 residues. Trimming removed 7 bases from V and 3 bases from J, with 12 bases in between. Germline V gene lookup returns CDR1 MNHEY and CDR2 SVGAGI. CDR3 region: CASKPGRDYGYTF. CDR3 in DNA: TGTGCCAGCAAACCAGGACGGGACTATGGCTACACCTTC.

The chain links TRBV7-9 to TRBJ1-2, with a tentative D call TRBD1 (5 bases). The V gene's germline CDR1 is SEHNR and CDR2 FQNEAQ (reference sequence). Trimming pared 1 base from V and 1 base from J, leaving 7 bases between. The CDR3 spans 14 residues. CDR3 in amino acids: CASSLGGSNYGYTF. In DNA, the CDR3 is TGTGCCAGCAGCTTAGGGGGCAGTAACTATGGCTACACCTTC.

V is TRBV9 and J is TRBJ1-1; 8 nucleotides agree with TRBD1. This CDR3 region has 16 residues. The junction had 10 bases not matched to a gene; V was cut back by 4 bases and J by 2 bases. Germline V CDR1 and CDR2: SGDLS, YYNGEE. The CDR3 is CASSSAVDRENTEAFF. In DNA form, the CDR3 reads TGTGCCAGCAGCTCCGCCGTGGACAGGGAAAACACTGAAGCTTTCTTT.

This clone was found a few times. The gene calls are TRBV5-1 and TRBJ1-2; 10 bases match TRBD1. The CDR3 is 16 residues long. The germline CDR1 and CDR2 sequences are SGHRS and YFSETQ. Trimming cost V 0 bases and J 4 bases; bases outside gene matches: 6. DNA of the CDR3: TGCGCCAGCAGCTTGGAGGGGACAGGGGCCGTCTATGGCTACACCTTC. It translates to CASSLEGTGAVYGYTF.

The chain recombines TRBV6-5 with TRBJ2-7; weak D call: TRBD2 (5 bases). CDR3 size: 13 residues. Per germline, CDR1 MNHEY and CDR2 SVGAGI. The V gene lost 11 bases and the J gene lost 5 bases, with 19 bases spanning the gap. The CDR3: CAVGETRRHEQYF. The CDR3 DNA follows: TGTGCCGTGGGAGAAACAAGGAGACACGAGCAGTACTTC.